The 8 T cell receptor beta chains presented below share a single source sample, sequenced in a study of T cells in Graves' hyperthyroidism and ophthalmopathy. Amplification yielded TCR beta CDR3 regions, with RNA transcripts as the source. The primer set for the first-round RT-PCR of the TCR CDR3 was HTBI. One entry per CDR3 protein results from TCRdb running MiXCR on the multiplex PCR reads. Of roughly 380,000 distinct CDR3 sequences in the sample, around 14% are singletons; the top ten hold 9.5% to 11%. The material sequenced was blood. The receptors stem from a woman in her fifties or sixties with Graves' hyperthyroidism.

To note about this clonotype: This may be a read error: a much more frequent sequence differs by one nucleotide. The V gene is TRBV6-1, the J gene TRBJ2-7; TRBD2 agrees at 7 bases. V dropped 5 bases and J dropped 6; count of bases not matched to a gene: 7. The CDR3 consists of 13 residues. Germline CDR1 and CDR2: MNHNS and SASEGT. The CDR3: CASSRTSSREQYF. As DNA, the CDR3 is TGTGCCAGCAGTCGGACTAGTTCCCGCGAGCAGTACTTC.

This clonotype was seen ten or more times. The chain has TRBV6-6 and TRBJ2-7; D ambiguous. CDR1 and CDR2 from the germline V gene are MNHNY and SVGAGI (reference sequence). CDR3 size: 18 residues. Trimming cost V 0 bases and J 2 bases, with 20 bases left between them. The CDR3 region has the DNA TGTGCCAGCAGTTACTCGAGTGGGTCAACTCTCACCACCTACGAGCAGTACTTC. It is translated as CASSYSSGSTLTTYEQYF.

This clonotype has a count of ten or more. The chain links TRBV2 to TRBJ1-2; a weak D match, TRBD1 (6 bases). The CDR3 sequence is 15 residues long. Germline lookup yields CDR1 SNHLY and CDR2 FYNNEI. Trimming shortened V by 0 bases and J by 6 bases, and 14 bases separated the two germline ends. CDR3 in amino acids: CASSEAGQGMDGYTF. The CDR3 DNA follows: TGTGCCAGCAGTGAAGCAGGGCAGGGGATGGATGGCTACACCTTC.

About this clonotype itself: At one end the junction does not follow the germline gene, possibly because of a read error. This chain links TRBV12-3 or TRBV12-4 with TRBJ2-7; D is uncertain. This CDR3 is built from 13 residues. CDR3 nucleotide sequence: TGTGCCGGCAGCACAGCCCCTACCTACGAGCAGTACTTC. As protein: CAGSTAPTYEQYF.

Many counts were recorded for this clonotype. The chain recombines TRBV28 with TRBJ2-7; D is perhaps TRBD1 (6 bases). This CDR3 is built from 12 residues. Trimming left V 5 bases short and J 4 bases short, with 9 bases between. Germline V gene lookup returns CDR1 MDHEN and CDR2 SYDVKM. The DNA for the CDR3 is TGTGCCAGCAGTACACAGGGTTACGAGCAGTACTTC. As protein: CASSTQGYEQYF.

This clonotype was seen ten or more times. The rearrangement links TRBV4-1 to TRBJ2-7, with D uncertain. V gave up 0 bases and J gave up 6 bases, with 9 bases separating them. CDR3 length: 13 amino acids. Germline-derived CDR1 and CDR2 are MGHRA and YSYEKL. The CDR3 bases are TGCGCCAGCAGCCAAGATCAGTATCGCGAGCAGTACTTC. Protein product: CASSQDQYREQYF.

This chain joins TRBV6-1 and TRBJ2-5; 14 bases are shared with TRBD2. Trimming cost V 6 bases and J 5 bases; bases outside gene matches: 5. CDR3 length equals 15 residues. Germline lookup yields CDR1 MNHNS and CDR2 SASEGT. The CDR3 DNA sequence: TGTGCCAGCAGCCCCCGGACTAGCGGGAGGGAGACCCAGTACTTC. Encoded protein: CASSPRTSGRETQYF.

The count of this clonotype is one. J is TRBJ1-1 and V is TRBV6-9, with unresolved D. V was cut by 6 bases and J by 1 base, with 9 bases left in between. Germline V gives CDR1 MNHGY, CDR2 SVAAGI. The CDR3 is 13 residues long. The CDR3: CASSYAENTEAFF. The CDR3 coding sequence is TGTGCCAGCAGCTATGCAGAGAACACTGAAGCTTTCTTT.